This T cell receptor (beta chain) emerged from a study of T cell responses to AZD1222 COVID-19 vaccine. The repertoire was sequenced with immunoSEQ multiplex PCR; TCRdb's copy has only in-frame clones and lacks some. The sample lists around 120,000 clones; 92% were seen once. The CDR3 has 16 residues. Germline V gene data show CDR1 as LGHDT and CDR2 as YNNKEL (reference sequence). With 4 bases clipped from V and 3 bases from J, the junction kept 7 bases outside the gene matches. The source is an adult who received the AZD1222 COVID-19 vaccine. The V and J genes are TRBV3-1 (or the pseudogene TRBV3-2) and TRBJ2-1; 9 positions agree with TRBD1. The specimen was peripheral blood, collected 28 days after the second AZD1222 dose. DNA of the CDR3: TGTGCCAGCAGCCCCACTCCGGGACAGGGCTACAATGAGCAGTTCTTC. Translation: CASSPTPGQGYNEQFF.